This T cell receptor beta chain is from a study of human CD4 T cells and Enterobacteriaceae. Sequencing used immunoSEQ multiplex PCR; TCRdb keeps in-frame clones, though not all of them. The sample includes about 26,000 clones, approximately 80% of them seen just once. The memory gate held CD4+ cells that were not CD45RA+CCR7+CD95- naive cells, over 98% pure. Sorting first excluded CD8+, CD14+, CD16+, CD56+, CD19+ and CD25-bright cells. This clonotype was sampled from a human donor in good health. Sequencing was performed on memory CD4+ T cells from blood.

CDR3 in amino acids: CAWSVGGNQPQHF. CDR3 nucleotide sequence: TGTGCCTGGAGTGTCGGAGGAAATCAGCCCCAGCATTTT. The V gene is TRBV30, the J gene TRBJ1-5; the D is unclear. CDR3 size: 13 residues. Trimming removed 0 bases at V and 4 bases at J, with 7 bases between. The germline gives CDR1 GTSNPN, CDR2 SVGIG (reference sequence).